The 14 T cell receptor beta chains in this list originate from one sample, sequenced in a study of graft-versus-host responses after intestinal transplantation. No antigen is known for these receptors. Some clones are missing from TCRdb's copy, which holds only in-frame ones; the method was immunoSEQ multiplex PCR. The sample contains just under 85,000 clones, around 93% of which appear only once. The specimen was unstimulated CD8+ T cells sorted from spleen or lymph node cells, collected before transplant. The source is a human donor who was the organ donor for an intestinal transplant.

This CDR3 reads CASSPRYPDRVHGEQYF. The CDR3 bases are TGCGCCAGCAGCCCGCGGTATCCGGACAGGGTTCATGGGGAGCAGTACTTC. The chain uses TRBV5-1 and TRBJ2-7, with 8 bases identical to TRBD1. The CDR3 extends over 17 amino acids. The V gene end was trimmed by 4 bases and the J gene end by 7 bases; junction bases not matched to a gene: 19. Germline CDR1 is SGHRS and CDR2 is YFSETQ. The whole variable domain, filled in from reference TRBV5-1 and TRBJ2-7, reads KAGVTQTPRYLIKTRGQQVTLSCSPISGHRSVSWYQQTPGQGLQFLFEYFSETQRNKGNFPGRFSGRQFSNSRSEMNVSTLELGDSALYLCASSPRYPDRVHGEQYFGPGTRLTVT.

The chain carries TRBV6-5 and TRBJ1-2; TRBD1 matches 7 bases. The V gene's germline CDR1 is MNHEY and CDR2 SVGAGI. V was pared by 6 bases and J by 3 bases, with 10 bases of the junction left unmatched. The CDR3 contains 15 residues. CDR3 sequence (DNA): TGTGCCAGCAGCTCCGACAGGGAGGCAGACTATGGCTACACCTTC. Translated, it gives CASSSDREADYGYTF.

The chain joins TRBV5-6 to TRBJ1-5; D gene uncertain. The germline V and J ends were trimmed by 4 bases and 10 bases, with 12 bases remaining between them. The germline gives CDR1 SGHDT, CDR2 YYEEEE. There are 12 residues in the CDR3. The CDR3 here is CASSLYNLPQHF. The CDR3, as DNA: TGTGCCAGCAGCCTGTATAATTTACCCCAGCATTTT.

This clone has just one count. The chain recombines TRBV4-1 with TRBJ1-3; D may be TRBD1 (5 bases). The V gene lost 4 bases and the J gene lost 0 bases, with 10 bases spanning the gap. The germline CDR1 and CDR2 sequences are MGHRA and YSYEKL. The length of the CDR3 is 15 residues. For the CDR3, the DNA is TGCGCCAGCAGCCGAGACAGAAGCTCTGGAAACACCATATATTTT. This translates into CASSRDRSSGNTIYF.

The J gene is TRBJ2-5, the V gene TRBV4-1, with 10 bases lining up with TRBD1. CDR1 is MGHRA and CDR2 is YSYEKL in the germline V gene. This CDR3 has 15 amino acids. Trimming took 4 bases from V and 4 from J; bases not matched to a gene: 6. DNA of the CDR3: TGCGCCAGCAGCCGCCGGGACAGGGGAGGAGAGACCCAGTACTTC. The encoded protein is CASSRRDRGGETQYF.

This chain links TRBV4-1 with TRBJ1-1; a possible D gene is TRBD1 (6 bases). Germline V gene data show CDR1 as MGHRA and CDR2 as YSYEKL. The CDR3 sequence is 14 residues long. Trimming took 1 base from V and 2 from J, leaving 8 bases between them. CDR3 sequence: CASSQVDSNTEAFF. In DNA form, the CDR3 reads TGCGCCAGCAGCCAAGTGGACAGTAACACTGAAGCTTTCTTT.

This clone showed up just once. The chain uses TRBV15 and TRBJ1-2, with 8 bases fitting TRBD1. The CDR3 is 15 amino acids. Germline V gene data show CDR1 as LNHNV and CDR2 as YYDKDF (reference sequence). After removal of 0 bases from V and 8 bases from J, the junction contained 8 bases not matched to a gene. In DNA form, the CDR3 reads TGTGCCACCAGCAGAGATTTAGGACAGGGAGGGGGCTACACCTTC. Protein sequence: CATSRDLGQGGGYTF.

Here the CDR3 DNA reads TGTGCCAGCAGCCCCGCGGACGGGGGGGGCACTGAAGCTTTCTTT. Translated: CASSPADGGGTEAFF. The chain combines TRBV9 with TRBJ1-1; D is possibly TRBD1 (5 bases). The CDR3 runs 15 residues. CDR1 SGDLS and CDR2 YYNGEE come from the germline V gene. Trimming removed 4 bases from V and 4 bases from J, with 17 bases in between.

This clone has a handful of counts. The chain combines TRBV27 with TRBJ2-7; 12 bases align to TRBD2. CDR3 size: 16 residues. With V trimmed by 2 bases and J by 6 bases, 8 bases remained unmatched. Germline assignment: CDR1 MNHEY and CDR2 SMNVEV (reference sequence). CDR3 in amino acids: CASSLATSGGTSEQYF. As DNA, the CDR3 is TGTGCCAGCAGTTTAGCGACTAGCGGGGGTACCAGCGAGCAGTACTTC.

The chain links TRBV4-1 to TRBJ1-2; D possibly corresponds to TRBD1 (5 bases). Trimming removed 0 bases from V and 5 bases from J, with 10 bases in between. CDR3 length: 14 residues. Germline V gene data show CDR1 as MGHRA and CDR2 as YSYEKL. CDR3 region: CASSQETARYGYTF. The CDR3 DNA reads TGCGCCAGCAGCCAAGAGACAGCTAGGTATGGCTACACCTTC.

The chain uses TRBV7-9 and TRBJ2-7, with D perhaps matching TRBD2 (6 bases). Deletions cut 11 bases from V and 0 bases from J, with 17 bases between. CDR1 is SEHNR and CDR2 is FQNEAQ in the germline V gene (reference sequence). This CDR3 spans 14 amino acids. In DNA, the CDR3 is TGTGCCGGTACCGGGGGACTGACCTCCTACGAGCAGTACTTC. It codes for CAGTGGLTSYEQYF.

The genes are TRBV6-5 and TRBJ2-2; tentatively, D is TRBD1 (5 bases). The germline gives CDR1 MNHEY, CDR2 SVGAGI. The CDR3 is 15 amino acids. The V end was cut by 0 bases, the J end by 3 bases, with 8 bases between. The CDR3 reads CASSYSAGYTGELFF. The CDR3 bases are TGTGCCAGCAGTTACTCGGCAGGGTACACCGGGGAGCTGTTTTTT.

Points on this clone: This sample includes further DNA sequences coding for the same CDR3. V usage is TRBV28 and J usage is TRBJ1-5, with D tentatively TRBD1 (5 bases). CDR1 is MDHEN, CDR2 SYDVKM, per germline. CDR3 length equals 15 residues. V lost 5 bases to trimming and J lost 5 bases, with 16 bases between them. CDR3 sequence reads: CASSRLVGGYQPQHF. The CDR3 coding sequence is TGTGCCAGCAGTCGGCTGGTGGGGGGTTATCAGCCCCAGCATTTT.

The chain employs TRBV5-4 and TRBJ1-4; possible D gene TRBD1, 6 bases. The CDR3 consists of 15 residues. Germline V lookup: CDR1 SGHNT, CDR2 YYREEE (reference sequence). The V end lost 1 base, the J end lost 4 bases, and 11 bases lay between the germline ends. CDR3 bases: TGTGCCAGCAGCTTGTACCCAGGGGATAATGAAAAACTGTTTTTT. This sequence encodes CASSLYPGDNEKLFF.